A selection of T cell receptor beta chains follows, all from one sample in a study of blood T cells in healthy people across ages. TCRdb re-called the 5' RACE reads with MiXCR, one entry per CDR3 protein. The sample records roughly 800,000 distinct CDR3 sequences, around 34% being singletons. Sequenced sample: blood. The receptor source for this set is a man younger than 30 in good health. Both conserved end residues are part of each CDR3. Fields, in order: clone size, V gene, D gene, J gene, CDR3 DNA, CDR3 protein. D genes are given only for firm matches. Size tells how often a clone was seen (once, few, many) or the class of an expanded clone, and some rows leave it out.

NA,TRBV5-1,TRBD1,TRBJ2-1,TGCGCCAGCAGCTTCACCGGGACAGGTAACAATGAGCAGTTCTTC,CASSFTGTGNNEQFF
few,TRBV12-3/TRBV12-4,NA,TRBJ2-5,TGTGCCAGCAGTTTTGTCGGCGGGGCTCAAGAGACCCAGTACTTC,CASSFVGGAQETQYF
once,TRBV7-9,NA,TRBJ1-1,TGTGCCAGCGCTAGTAGGACTGAAGCTTTCTTT,CASASRTEAFF
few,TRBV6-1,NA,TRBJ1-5,TGTGCCAGCAGTCCAGGCCCCAGGGACCCCAGATCGGATCAGCCCCAGCATTTT,CASSPGPRDPRSDQPQHF
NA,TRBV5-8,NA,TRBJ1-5,TGTGCCAGCAGCTTGGTTGTGTCGGCGACTCAGCCCCAGCATTTT,CASSLVVSATQPQHF
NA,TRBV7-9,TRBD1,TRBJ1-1,TGTGCCAGCAGCCTTACAGGGGGCGCAGGGACTGAAGCTTTCTTT,CASSLTGGAGTEAFF
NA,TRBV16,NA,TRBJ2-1,TGTGCCAGCAGCCTCTCAGCAGCCCCGCTCGCCAATGAGCAGTTCTTC,CASSLSAAPLANEQFF
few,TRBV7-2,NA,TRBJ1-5,TGTGCCAGCAGCTTTTCAGGCAGCAATCAGCCCCAGCATTTT,CASSFSGSNQPQHF
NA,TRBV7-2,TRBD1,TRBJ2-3,TGTGCCAGCAGCCGGGACAGAACAGAAGATACGCAGTATTTT,CASSRDRTEDTQYF
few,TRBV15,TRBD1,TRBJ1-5,TGTGCCACCAGCCCCGGGACAGGGGTTGGCAATCAGCCCCAGCATTTT,CATSPGTGVGNQPQHF
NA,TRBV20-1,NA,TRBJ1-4,TGCAGTGCTCGTAACAGCTTAAGACTAGAAAAACTGTTTTTT,CSARNSLRLEKLFF
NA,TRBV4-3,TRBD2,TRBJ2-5,TGCGCCAGCAGCCCTAGCGGGGGCTATGGGACCCAGTACTTC,CASSPSGGYGTQYF
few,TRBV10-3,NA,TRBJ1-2,TGTGCCATCAGATTGGACAGACGAACTAACTATGGCTACACCTTC,CAIRLDRRTNYGYTF
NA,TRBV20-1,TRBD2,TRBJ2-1,TGCAGTGCTAGAGATTTCAGACTAGCGGGGGACTACAATGAGCAGTTCTTC,CSARDFRLAGDYNEQFF
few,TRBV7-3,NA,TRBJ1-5,TGTGCCAGCAGCTTAACAGGTCATCAGCCCCAGCATTTT,CASSLTGHQPQHF
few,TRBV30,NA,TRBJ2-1,TGTGCCGGGAGGGACCGGGACAAGCAGTTCTTC,CAGRDRDKQFF
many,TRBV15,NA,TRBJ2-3,TGTGCCACCAGCAGAGATGTGGGAGATACGCAGTATTTT,CATSRDVGDTQYF
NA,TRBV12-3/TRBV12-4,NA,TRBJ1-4,TGTGCCAGCAGTTTTGGTCTCGCAACTAATGAAAAACTGTTTTTT,CASSFGLATNEKLFF
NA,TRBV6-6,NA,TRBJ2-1,TGTGCCAGCAGCCGAGGCAGGGCCCCACATTCCTACAATGAGCAGTTCTTC,CASSRGRAPHSYNEQFF
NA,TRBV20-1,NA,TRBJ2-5,TGCAGTGCTAGAGATTTGGGGGAGGACATTAGTGAGCAGTACTTC,CSARDLGEDISEQYF
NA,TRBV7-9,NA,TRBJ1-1,TGTGCCAGCAGCTTAGAGACCCATCCGGACACTGAAGCTTTCTTT,CASSLETHPDTEAFF
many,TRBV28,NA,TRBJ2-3,TGTGCCAGCAGTCCCAGGGACACAGATACGCAGTATTTT,CASSPRDTDTQYF
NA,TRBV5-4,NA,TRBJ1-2,TGTGCCAGCAGCTCACTCCGGGACCGAGTCTATAGCTACACCTTC,CASSSLRDRVYSYTF
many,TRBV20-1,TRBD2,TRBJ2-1,TGCAGTGCAAGACTAGCGGGGCCCTACAATGAGCAGTTCTTC,CSARLAGPYNEQFF